This T cell receptor beta chain comes out of a study of human T cells and chemical hapten exposure (dated by TCRdb to about 2021). At the level of the whole study: For sensitization, 2% DPC in acetone was applied to a 2 cm by 2 cm area of upper inner arm skin. The study tracked peripheral blood TCR repertoire changes in vivo during primary and secondary sensitization to the hapten diphenylcyclopropenone (DPC) in alopecia patients. Patients additionally received weekly therapeutic DPC doses to the scalp throughout the roughly 26-week study period. Libraries were pooled for sequencing, and per-sample TCR yields varied mainly because of small differences in library volumes within the pool. Most of the patients in the cohort were female, and the cohort covered alopecia areata with under or over 50% scalp involvement, alopecia totalis and alopecia universalis. Blood samples were taken from patients before sensitization (week 0) and at 2, 6 and about 24 weeks after DPC sensitization. Each blood RNA sample was used to sequence both TCR alpha and TCR beta chains. Patch testing was performed on the upper back with Finn chambers containing 0.01% DPC, and the patch tests were scored after 6 days according to International Contact Dermatitis Research Group standards. Around 29 alopecia patients provided blood for TCR sequencing at one to four time points (pre-sensitization, 2, 6 and 24 weeks). The study at large found these results: After repeated subsampling, changes were observed in the strength of the expansion versus patch-test correlation and in the threshold at which the correlation became significant. Expanded TCRs formed significantly more large CDR3 similarity clusters than pre-sensitization or healthy control sets, consistent with antigen-driven responses. The number of TCRs above 1 in 1000 frequency did not change with DPC sensitization; there was no evidence of global repertoire structure alterations. Patch test score correlated positively with the number of PT1 expanded TCRs, reaching significance at thresholds 8, 16 and 32 but not at 4. All patients had alopecia, a presumed autoimmune disease, so their immune response might differ from that of healthy individuals.

What the time point label conveys for this sample: pre-sensitization, week 0. What the treatment or condition label conveys for this sample: therapeutic diphenylcyclopropenone sensitization with weekly scalp DPC. Total RNA was isolated from unfractionated whole blood collected in Tempus Blood RNA tubes. At every patch-test visit, the blood draw took place before the patch test was put on. Patients were eligible if aged 18 to 70, diagnosed with alopecia and judged suitable for DPC therapy, and pregnant patients were excluded. The receptor library was made with RACE. Sequencing used a NextSeq 500. During library preparation, unique molecular identifiers were attached to individual cDNA molecules so that TCRs could be counted quantitatively and reproducibly. The authors' pipeline ran thus. A median of roughly 98,000 TCRs per sample was observed, with a range of about 20,000 to 750,000. V, J and CDR3 annotation of the TCR reads was carried out using the Decombinator software suite. For PS versus PT1 abundance plots, all samples were subsampled to the same number of TCRs (28,000). TCRs were defined as expanded if absent before sensitization and observed at least eight times at the 2-week time point. Clones were called with MiXCR by TCRdb after fastp trimmed the public reads at Q25, and only in-frame beta chains were retained. Each entry is one CDR3 protein sequence, shown with its most common DNA and genes. Here the V and J calls rest on TCRdb's processing, not on the authors' analysis. This sample gives tens of thousands of distinct CDR3 sequences in total; 10% to 15% of them show up just once. The leading ten clones occupy approximately 1.9% of the sample.

With regard to this clonotype: Its antigen is unknown. Qualities for individual bases were not recorded, and no much larger clone is one base off.

Counted from cysteine to phenylalanine, this CDR3 has 13 amino acids. The sequence is cut down to CDR3 DNA, 39 bases in frame from base 1. According to the germline V gene, CDR1 reads MNHEY and CDR2 reads SVGEGT. Trimming takes 2 bases off V and 6 bases off J; junction bases not matched to a gene: 3. This sequence uses TRBV6-2 or TRBV6-3 and TRBJ2-7; 8 central nucleotides agree with TRBD2. The clonotype comes from a middle-aged woman with alopecia areata. Some clones in this sample may be carry-over from other donors' samples. The sample in question was whole blood, obtained in connection with sensitization to the hapten diphenylcyclopropenone (DPC). The CDR3 reads CASSYAGGVEQYF. DNA sequence: TGTGCCAGCAGTTACGCGGGGGGCGTCGAGCAGTACTTC.